Each of the 24 T cell receptor beta chains below was sequenced from the same sample in a study of cytomegalovirus exposure and HLA in healthy donors. 60 Vbeta and 13 Jbeta primers were used in PCR. The method was immunoSEQ multiplex PCR; TCRdb's version includes in-frame clones alone and lacks a portion of them. Of approximately 110,000 clones in the sample, 50% to 70% are singletons; the top ten hold 3% to 4.5%. Sequenced sample: PBMCs. The receptors stem from a man younger than 40 in good health and CMV-seropositive.

The chain has TRBV6-1 and TRBJ1-6; 11 nucleotides agree with TRBD1. Germline V lookup: CDR1 MNHNS, CDR2 SASEGT. Trimming removed 6 bases from V and 7 bases from J; junction bases left unmatched: 2. This CDR3 has 14 amino acids. The CDR3 loop reads CASSWDRGNSPLHF. The CDR3 DNA sequence: TGTGCCAGCAGCTGGGACAGGGGGAATTCACCCCTCCACTTT.

The J gene is TRBJ2-7, the V gene TRBV7-9, with D tentatively TRBD2 (5 bases). Germline CDR1 SEHNR, CDR2 FQNEAQ (reference sequence). V was clipped by 6 bases and J by 5 bases, with 14 bases between them. CDR3 length: 13 amino acids. The CDR3 nucleotides are TGTGCCAGCAGTTTGCCCGGGAACGACGAGCAGTACTTC. Protein sequence: CASSLPGNDEQYF.

The chain is built from TRBV19 and TRBJ1-6; TRBD1 agrees at 10 bases. V dropped 8 bases and J dropped 7; count of bases not matched to a gene: 2. The length of the CDR3 is 13 residues. The V gene's germline CDR1 is LNHDA and CDR2 SQIVND (reference sequence). CDR3 bases: TGTGCCAGTCGGGACAGGGGAAATTCACCCCTCCACTTT. This gives the protein CASRDRGNSPLHF.

The chain employs TRBV19 and TRBJ1-2, with D perhaps TRBD1 (6 bases). V was trimmed by 6 bases and J by 4 bases, leaving 18 bases between them. Germline values: CDR1 LNHDA, CDR2 SQIVND (reference sequence). CDR3 size: 15 residues. The CDR3 region has the DNA TGTGCCAGTAGCACCGCCGCCGGGGGGCCCTATGGCTACACCTTC. Translation: CASSTAAGGPYGYTF.

V and J are TRBV2 and TRBJ2-5; 9 positions agree with TRBD1. This CDR3 is built from 16 residues. Germline V lookup: CDR1 SNHLY, CDR2 FYNNEI. The V and J ends lost 6 bases and 5 bases, in that order; junction bases with no gene match: 13. Written as DNA, the CDR3 is TGTGCCAGCAGCTCCGGGACAGGGTCCATATCGGAGACCCAGTACTTC. Protein product: CASSSGTGSISETQYF. Complete variable domain (other parts from reference TRBV2 and TRBJ2-5): EPEVTQTPSHQVTQMGQEVILRCVPISNHLYFYWYRQILGQKVEFLVSFYNNEISEKSEIFDDQFSVERPDGSNFTLKIRSTKLEDSAMYFCASSSGTGSISETQYFGPGTRLLVL.

The chain recombines TRBV6-5 with TRBJ1-4; no clear D. The CDR3 sequence is 16 residues long. V shed 2 bases and J shed 4 bases, with 14 bases lying between them. Germline V gives CDR1 MNHEY, CDR2 SVGAGI. The CDR3 loop reads CASSYRGPALNEKLFF. In nucleotides, the CDR3 is TGTGCCAGCAGTTACCGCGGGCCGGCACTTAATGAAAAACTGTTTTTT.

CDR3 nucleotides: TGTGCCAGCAGTGAACCCCATCAGGCCTACACTGAAGCTTTCTTT. Its protein product is CASSEPHQAYTEAFF. V usage is TRBV6-1 and J usage is TRBJ1-1; D gene uncertain. V was clipped by 2 bases and J by 3 bases, with 13 bases between them. CDR1 and CDR2 (germline): MNHNS, SASEGT. The CDR3 is 15 amino acids.

The count of this clone is one. At one end, the junction sequence differs from germline, possibly due to a read error. The chain uses TRBV14 and TRBJ1-2; 8 bases line up with TRBD1. The CDR3 is 14 amino acids. Germline CDR1 reads SGHDN; CDR2 reads FVKESK. The DNA for the CDR3 is TGTGCCAGCGGCCAAGGCACAGGGGGCTATGGCTACACCTTC. Translation gives CASGQGTGGYGYTF.

In this sample, this clone turned up a few times. V is TRBV7-9 and J is TRBJ2-3; D gene ambiguous. The CDR3 has 12 amino acids. Germline V CDR1 and CDR2: SEHNR, FQNEAQ (reference sequence). V was clipped by 5 bases and J by 3 bases, with 6 bases between them. DNA of the CDR3: TGTGCCAGCAGCCCCCGGACAGATACGCAGTATTTT. Amino acids: CASSPRTDTQYF.

This clone showed up just a few times. The genes are TRBV4-2 and TRBJ2-3; 9 nucleotides agree with TRBD2. CDR3 length: 14 residues. With V trimmed by 3 bases and J by 8 bases, 6 bases remained unmatched. The germline V gene has CDR1 LGHNA and CDR2 YNFKEQ. In DNA form, the CDR3 reads TGTGCCAGCAGCCATGGGACTAGCACCTTTACGCAGTATTTT. This translates into CASSHGTSTFTQYF.

The V call is TRBV7-6, the J call TRBJ2-7, with D tentatively TRBD1 (6 bases). V was clipped by 1 base and J by 3 bases, with 7 bases between them. Germline V gives CDR1 SGHVS, CDR2 FNYEAQ. CDR3 size: 13 residues. The CDR3 reads CASSLEQGYEQYF. In DNA, the CDR3 is TGTGCCAGCAGCTTAGAACAGGGCTACGAGCAGTACTTC.

The CDR3 sequence: CASNPGTGVRKLFF. The DNA of the CDR3 is TGCGCCAGCAACCCAGGGACAGGGGTACGAAAACTGTTTTTT. The J gene is TRBJ1-4, the V gene TRBV4-1; 10 nucleotides line up with TRBD1. Trimming cost V 7 bases and J 10 bases; bases outside gene matches: 9. Germline V gene lookup returns CDR1 MGHRA and CDR2 YSYEKL. CDR3 size: 14 residues.

The chain combines TRBV6-4 with TRBJ2-3; TRBD2 agrees at 9 bases. The CDR3 contains 15 residues. Germline assignment: CDR1 MRHNA and CDR2 SNTAGT. J gave up 4 bases and V 0 bases, and 2 bases lay outside the gene matches. The CDR3 nucleotides are TGTGCCAGCAGTGACTCTCTAGCGGGGCCAGATACGCAGTATTTT. This gives the protein CASSDSLAGPDTQYF.

The chain recombines TRBV11-2 with TRBJ2-1, with D possibly being TRBD1 (6 bases). Trimming took off 7 bases at V and 4 bases at J, with 20 bases between the two ends. This CDR3 has 16 amino acids. Germline V lookup: CDR1 SGHAT, CDR2 FQNNGV. The CDR3 DNA reads as TGTGCCAGCATCACCCACTCAGGGGACACATACAATGAGCAGTTCTTC. Translation gives CASITHSGDTYNEQFF.

The V gene is TRBV30, the J gene TRBJ1-2; D is ambiguous. The germline V and J ends were trimmed by 2 bases and 8 bases, with 15 bases remaining between them. This CDR3 region has 13 residues. Germline CDR1 is GTSNPN and CDR2 is SVGIG (reference sequence). CDR3 region: CAWSLQDFGGYTF. CDR3 DNA sequence: TGTGCCTGGAGTCTGCAGGACTTCGGAGGCTACACCTTC.

The chain combines TRBV10-3 with TRBJ1-1, with D maybe TRBD1 (6 bases). Germline assignment: CDR1 ENHRY and CDR2 SYGVKD. V gave up 6 bases and J gave up 11 bases, with 19 bases separating them. The CDR3 totals 13 residues. For the CDR3, the DNA is TGTGCCATCAGCGCCGACCCGACAGGCGGGGCTTTCTTT. Protein product: CAISADPTGGAFF.

This rearrangement joins TRBV29-1 to TRBJ2-5; D is perhaps TRBD2 (5 bases). CDR1 and CDR2 from the germline V gene are SQVTM and ANQGSEA. This CDR3 is 11 amino acids long. The V and J ends lost 5 bases and 4 bases respectively, with 8 bases between them. CDR3 nucleotides: TGCAGCGTTCGCCGGGGAGAGACCCAGTACTTC. Translating it yields CSVRRGETQYF.

The V and J genes are TRBV19 and TRBJ2-7, with D unclear. In germline, CDR1 is LNHDA, CDR2 SQIVND (reference sequence). V lost 5 bases, J lost 3 bases, and 8 bases lay in between. The length of the CDR3 is 12 residues. CDR3 in DNA: TGTGCCAGTAGTCCAGGATTCTACGAGCAGTACTTC. This gives the protein CASSPGFYEQYF.

CDR3 sequence (DNA): TGTGCCAGCAGCTTAGGAGGCGGGGGGCCTTACGAGCAGTACTTC. Protein sequence: CASSLGGGGPYEQYF. The J gene is TRBJ2-5, the V gene TRBV7-9; 8 bases fit TRBD2. The J call is doubtful: the DNA matches TRBJ2-7 better. The CDR3 is 15 amino acids. CDR1 and CDR2 from the germline V gene are SEHNR and FQNEAQ (reference sequence).

V gene TRBV10-1 combines with J gene TRBJ2-3, with D perhaps TRBD1 (6 bases). The germline V gene encodes CDR1 WNHNN and CDR2 SYGVQD (reference sequence). The V gene lost 3 bases and the J gene lost 1 base, with 11 bases spanning the gap. The CDR3 runs to 15 residues. CDR3 bases: TGCGCCAGCAGTGATACACACAGGGGCACAGATACGCAGTATTTT. Translated: CASSDTHRGTDTQYF.

The chain is built from TRBV20-1 and TRBJ2-3; no firm D call. Germline assignment: CDR1 DFQATT and CDR2 SNEGSKA (reference sequence). CDR3 length: 11 residues. The V end lost 8 bases, the J end lost 4 bases, and 10 bases lay between the germline ends. CDR3 nucleotides: TGCAGTCGCGTTGGTTCAGATACGCAGTATTTT. This encodes CSRVGSDTQYF.

The chain carries TRBV9 and TRBJ1-1; TRBD1 aligns across 7 bases. CDR1 is SGDLS, CDR2 YYNGEE, per germline. J lost 4 bases, V lost 4 bases, and 13 bases had no gene match. CDR3 length: 16 amino acids. This CDR3 reads CASSSRTGGGSTEAFF. In DNA form, the CDR3 reads TGTGCCAGCAGCTCCCGGACAGGAGGAGGAAGCACTGAAGCTTTCTTT. Using reference TRBV9 and TRBJ1-1 for the parts outside the CDR3, the full variable domain is DSGVTQTPKHLITATGQRVTLRCSPRSGDLSVYWYQQSLDQGLQFLIQYYNGEERAKGNILERFSAQQFPDLHSELNLSSLELGDSALYFCASSSRTGGGSTEAFFGQGTRLTVV.

The CDR3 reads CASSYWTGVGYSPLHF. CDR3 DNA sequence: TGTGCCAGCAGTTACTGGACAGGCGTTGGTTATTCACCCCTCCACTTT. This chain joins TRBV6-5 and TRBJ1-6; 7 bases line up with TRBD1. The CDR3 extends over 16 amino acids. Per the germline V gene, CDR1 is MNHEY and CDR2 is SVGAGI. The J segment lost 8 bases and the V segment lost 1 base, leaving 8 bases of the junction unmatched.

This chain joins TRBV11-2 and TRBJ2-3, with 9 positions matching TRBD2. Germline lookup yields CDR1 SGHAT and CDR2 FQNNGV. V was pared by 2 bases and J by 2 bases, with 5 bases of the junction left unmatched. The CDR3 extends over 16 amino acids. DNA of the CDR3: TGTGCCAGCAGCTTACGACTAGCGGACTCCACAGATACGCAGTATTTT. It codes for CASSLRLADSTDTQYF.